This T cell receptor beta chain appears in the sequencing data of a study of T-cell reconstitution after alpha-beta-depleted transplantation in children (TCRdb year 2016). Study-wide context: Using TCR repertoire profiling, the study quantitatively followed how T-cell immune reconstitution unfolded in children after TCRalphabeta/CD19-depleted allogeneic hematopoietic cell transplantation.

The library was produced with PCR. The data were produced on an Illumina HiSeq 2500. TCR library preparation used molecular barcoding, with unique molecular identifiers applied to normalize quantification of the TCRbeta repertoire. The public reads were reanalyzed by TCRdb: fastp trimming at Q25, MiXCR alignment, in-frame beta chains only. Every CDR3 protein is listed once, alongside the most common genes and DNA of its rows. The sample table holds 600,000 to 700,000 distinct CDR3 sequences, of which approximately 17% were seen once. 0.8% to 1.1% of the sample is held by the ten biggest clonotypes. This clonotype was found many times. Its antigen is not yet known. Base-call qualities are not available, and no considerably larger clone is one nucleotide away. From cysteine to phenylalanine, the CDR3 is 13 amino acids long. Only the CDR3 DNA is retained, 39 bases long and in frame from the first base. The germline V gene (reference sequence) supplies CDR1 DFQATT and CDR2 SNEGSKA. From V the trimming removes 3 bases and from J it removes 4 bases, while the gene matches leave 6 bases of the junction unaccounted for.

The sequence links TRBV20-1 to TRBJ2-7; 7 junctional bases match TRBD1. The sample consisted of PBMCs from the stem cell graft donor, taken from the stem cell graft. This sequence originates from a human donor who donated a stem cell graft to a child with acute myeloid leukemia. The DNA sequence follows: TGCAGTGCTAGCACAGGGGCGCAATACGAGCAGTACTTC. Its protein is CSASTGAQYEQYF.